These 22 T cell receptor beta chains originate from one sample sequenced in a study of cytomegalovirus exposure and HLA in healthy donors. Use of 60 Vbeta and 13 Jbeta primers characterized the PCR. Sequenced by immunoSEQ multiplex PCR; TCRdb stores in-frame clones only, minus some. The data contain about 120,000 clones, 82% of them seen just once; the ten biggest clones take up around 2.6%. The sequencing input was PBMCs. Source of these receptors: a woman between 18 and 30 years old in good health and CMV-seronegative.

The CDR3 is CASSLGQLYGYTF. CDR3 DNA: TGCGCCAGCAGCTTAGGACAGCTCTATGGCTACACCTTC. The V and J genes are TRBV5-1 and TRBJ1-2; maybe TRBD1 (6 bases). Per the germline V gene, CDR1 is SGHRS and CDR2 is YFSETQ. V lost 2 bases, J lost 4 bases, and 9 bases lay in between. The CDR3 extends over 13 amino acids. Filled out from reference TRBV5-1 and TRBJ1-2, the complete variable domain reads KAGVTQTPRYLIKTRGQQVTLSCSPISGHRSVSWYQQTPGQGLQFLFEYFSETQRNKGNFPGRFSGRQFSNSRSEMNVSTLELGDSALYLCASSLGQLYGYTFGSGTRLTVV.

The chain carries TRBV1 and TRBJ2-3; the table calls TRBD2, which could not be checked here. TRBV1 is a pseudogene locus. This CDR3 contains 17 residues. The CDR3 bases are TGCACCAGCAGCCAAGTTCCGACGGGAGGGCGAATAGATACGCAGTATTTT. Its translation: CTSSQVPTGGRIDTQYF.

This chain links TRBV9 with TRBJ2-6, with D hard to call. This CDR3 region has 15 residues. With 0 bases removed from V and 4 bases from J, the gap between germline ends came to 8 bases. CDR1 SGDLS and CDR2 YYNGEE come from the germline V gene. The CDR3 region is CASSVANSGANVLTF. DNA of the CDR3: TGTGCCAGCAGCGTAGCCAATTCAGGGGCCAACGTCCTGACTTTC.

The chain recombines TRBV6-1 with TRBJ1-3, with 8 bases matching TRBD1. This CDR3 is built from 13 residues. Germline CDR1 and CDR2: MNHNS and SASEGT. J lost 4 bases, V lost 8 bases, and 4 bases had no gene match. The CDR3, as DNA: TGTGCCAGCGGACAGGGCGGAGGAAACACCATATATTTT. It yields the protein CASGQGGGNTIYF.

The V and J genes are TRBV6-1 and TRBJ2-7; 7 nucleotides line up with TRBD1. Per the germline V gene, CDR1 is MNHNS and CDR2 is SASEGT. This CDR3 has 13 amino acids. Trimming took 4 bases from V and 5 from J; bases not matched to a gene: 5. This chain's CDR3 is CASSARGFNEQYV. CDR3 DNA: TGTGCCAGCAGTGCCAGGGGGTTCAACGAGCAGTACGTC.

Details on this clone: Germline is not matched at one junction end, which may reflect a read error. The chain combines TRBV7-7 with TRBJ2-1, with D possibly TRBD1 on 6 matching bases. The CDR3 is 16 residues long. Germline CDR1 and CDR2: SSHAT and FNYEAQ (reference sequence). The CDR3 sequence: CASSSRTGSSYNEQFF. The DNA of the CDR3 is TGTGCTAGCAGCTCCAGAACAGGGAGCTCCTACAATGAGCAGTTCTTC.

The chain combines TRBV7-2 with TRBJ2-7; unclear D gene. This CDR3 region has 13 residues. Deletions cut 1 base from V and 3 bases from J, with 7 bases between. From germline, CDR1 is SGHTA and CDR2 FQGNSA. CDR3: CASSLVVGYEQYF. The CDR3 coding sequence is TGTGCCAGCAGCTTAGTCGTCGGCTACGAGCAGTACTTC.

V is TRBV6-1 and J is TRBJ2-6; D is ambiguous. V was pared by 6 bases and J by 1 base, with 4 bases between. The germline V gene encodes CDR1 MNHNS and CDR2 SASEGT. This CDR3 has 13 residues. The CDR3 loop is CASRESGANVLTF. In DNA, the CDR3 is TGTGCCAGCAGGGAGTCTGGGGCCAACGTCCTGACTTTC.

The V and J genes are TRBV21-1 and TRBJ1-5. TRBV21-1 is tagged as a pseudogene. The CDR3 length is 15 residues. CDR3: CASSKVRGSNQPQHF. The CDR3 nucleotides are TGTGCCAGCAGCAAGGTGCGGGGAAGCAATCAGCCCCAGCATTTT.

V is TRBV4-1 and J is TRBJ2-1; TRBD2 aligns across 7 bases. J was trimmed by 7 bases and V by 4 bases; bases with no gene match: 13. CDR1 is MGHRA, CDR2 YSYEKL, per germline. The CDR3 length is 16 residues. Written as DNA, the CDR3 is TGCGCCAGCAGCCCCTTCCTAGCGGCCCTCTGGAATGAGCAGTTCTTC. It yields the protein CASSPFLAALWNEQFF.

The chain joins TRBV28 to TRBJ2-7; D perhaps matches TRBD2 (5 bases). CDR1 and CDR2 (germline): MDHEN, SYDVKM. Trimming took 7 bases from V and 3 from J, leaving 13 bases between them. The CDR3 covers 13 residues. The CDR3 loop is CASIGVRDYEQYF. CDR3 DNA sequence: TGTGCCAGCATAGGCGTGAGGGACTACGAGCAGTACTTC.

The V call is TRBV5-4, the J call TRBJ2-1; 12 nucleotides align to TRBD2. Germline-derived CDR1 and CDR2 are SGHNT and YYREEE (reference sequence). This CDR3 has 19 amino acids. V shed 3 bases and J 1 base; nucleotides not matched to a gene: 11. CDR3 in amino acids: CASSSNVLAGGDSYNEQFF. As DNA, the CDR3 is TGTGCCAGCAGCTCGAACGTACTAGCGGGAGGAGATTCCTACAATGAGCAGTTCTTC.

This rearrangement joins TRBV5-4 to TRBJ1-4, with D possibly TRBD1 on 6 matching bases. This CDR3 region has 14 residues. V was trimmed by 2 bases and J by 3 bases, leaving 8 bases between them. Looked up from germline, CDR1 is SGHNT and CDR2 is YYREEE (reference sequence). The chain's CDR3 is CASSFRGPNEKLFF. DNA for the CDR3: TGTGCCAGCAGCTTCAGGGGCCCTAATGAAAAACTGTTTTTT.

DNA for the CDR3: TGTGCCAGCAGCCGTATAGCGGGAGGGCTAGAGACCCAGTACTTC. Translating it yields CASSRIAGGLETQYF. The chain has TRBV11-3 and TRBJ2-5; 11 bases are shared with TRBD2. With V trimmed by 5 bases and J by 4 bases, 6 bases remained unmatched. The CDR3 is 15 amino acids. The germline V gene encodes CDR1 SGHNT and CDR2 YENEEA.

Here the CDR3 reads CASATSGENTSKFF. The CDR3 bases are TGTGCCAGCGCGACTAGCGGAGAAAACACGTCAAAGTTCTTC. The genes are TRBV7-8 and TRBJ2-1; 9 bases map to TRBD2. Germline assignment: CDR1 SGHVS and CDR2 FQNEAQ. The ends lost 8 bases at V and 14 bases at J; junction bases unmatched: 16. This CDR3 comprises 14 residues. Full variable domain (rest looked up from reference TRBV7-8 and TRBJ2-1): GAGVSQSPRYKVAKRGQDVALRCDPISGHVSLFWYQQALGQGPEFLTYFQNEAQLDKSGLPSDRFFAERPEGSVSTLKIQRTQQEDSAVYLCASATSGENTSKFFGPGTRLTVL.

The rearrangement links TRBV7-9 to TRBJ2-7, with 8 bases identical to TRBD2. The V and J ends lost 4 bases and 4 bases, in that order; junction bases with no gene match: 6. Germline V gene data show CDR1 as SEHNR and CDR2 as FQNEAQ (reference sequence). The CDR3 length is 14 residues. The CDR3 reads CASSSGTRGYEQYF. The CDR3 region has the DNA TGTGCCAGCAGCTCCGGGACTAGGGGGTACGAGCAGTACTTC. Supplemented by reference TRBV7-9 and TRBJ2-7, the full variable domain reads DTGVSQNPRHKITKRGQNVTFRCDPISEHNRLYWYRQTLGQGPEFLTYFQNEAQLEKSRLLSDRFSAERPKGSFSTLEIQRTEQGDSAMYLCASSSGTRGYEQYFGPGTRLTVT.

The chain carries TRBV19 and TRBJ2-7, with D perhaps TRBD1 (6 bases). Germline V gene sequence: CDR1 LNHDA, CDR2 SQIVND (reference sequence). This CDR3 contains 15 residues. Between the trimmed V and J ends, which lost 5 bases and 1 base, there was a span of 15 bases. The CDR3 protein is CASSPPPGTSYEQYF. The CDR3 coding sequence is TGTGCCAGTAGTCCCCCCCCCGGGACATCCTACGAGCAGTACTTC. The entire variable domain, with the rest obtained from reference TRBV19 and TRBJ2-7, is as follows: DGGITQSPKYLFRKEGQNVTLSCEQNLNHDAMYWYRQDPGQGLRLIYYSQIVNDFQKGDIAEGYSVSREKKESFPLTVTSAQKNPTAFYLCASSPPPGTSYEQYFGPGTRLTVT.

This chain links TRBV29-1 with TRBJ1-3; 9 bases map to TRBD1. The CDR3 covers 16 residues. CDR1 SQVTM and CDR2 ANQGSEA come from the germline V gene. J lost 8 bases, V lost 7 bases, and 18 bases had no gene match. The CDR3 DNA sequence: TGCAGCGCTTCCATGGGACAGGGCATTTATGAGGACACCATATATTTT. Translated: CSASMGQGIYEDTIYF. Full variable domain (remainder filled in from reference TRBV29-1 and TRBJ1-3): SAVISQKPSRDICQRGTSLTIQCQVDSQVTMMFWYRQQPGQSLTLIATANQGSEATYESGFVIDKFPISRPNLTFSTLTVSNMSPEDSSIYLCSASMGQGIYEDTIYFGEGSWLTVV.

With regard to this clone: No conserved phenylalanine or tryptophan ends this CDR3, so it is likely a read error. CDR3 sequence reads: CAIKGAQGPPLHL. The CDR3 DNA reads as TGTGCCATCAAGGGGGCTCAGGGTCCACCCCTCCACCTT. This chain joins TRBV10-3 and TRBJ1-6; TRBD1 agrees at 7 bases. The V gene's germline CDR1 is ENHRY and CDR2 SYGVKD. The CDR3 sequence is 13 residues long. Trimming removed 7 bases from V and 11 bases from J; junction bases left unmatched: 8.

This sequence joins TRBV27 and TRBJ1-4; 7 bases fit TRBD1. The CDR3 spans 15 residues. V shed 5 bases and J 2 bases; nucleotides not matched to a gene: 5. Germline loops: CDR1 MNHEY, CDR2 SMNVEV (reference sequence). The CDR3 coding sequence is TGTGCCAGCAGTCCTAAGGGGGCGACTAATGAAAAACTGTTTTTT. Translation: CASSPKGATNEKLFF.

V and J are TRBV4-3 and TRBJ1-4, with 7 bases aligning to TRBD1. Germline values: CDR1 LGHNA, CDR2 YSLEER. J was trimmed by 5 bases and V by 1 base; bases with no gene match: 7. CDR3 length: 16 amino acids. The CDR3 DNA reads TGCGCCAGCAGCCAAGCTGGACAGGCGCCAAATGAAAAACTGTTTTTT. Amino acids: CASSQAGQAPNEKLFF.

The V gene is TRBV11-2, the J gene TRBJ2-5; D possibly corresponds to TRBD1 (5 bases). The germline V and J ends were trimmed by 3 bases and 4 bases, with 9 bases remaining between them. The length of the CDR3 is 13 residues. Germline-derived CDR1 and CDR2 are SGHAT and FQNNGV. CDR3 protein: CASSFRVPETQYF. The CDR3 DNA follows: TGTGCCAGCAGCTTCAGGGTTCCAGAGACCCAGTACTTC. Full variable domain (missing parts from reference TRBV11-2 and TRBJ2-5): EAGVAQSPRYKIIEKRQSVAFWCNPISGHATLYWYQQILGQGPKLLIQFQNNGVVDDSQLPKDRFSAERLKGVDSTLKIQPAKLEDSAVYLCASSFRVPETQYFGPGTRLLVL.